The source of this T cell receptor (beta chain) is a study of blood T cell repertoires in COVID-19. Per germline, CDR1 MNHEY and CDR2 SMNVEV (reference sequence). J gave up 0 bases and V 8 bases, and 4 bases lay outside the gene matches. The CDR3 contains 14 residues. Method: immunoSEQ multiplex PCR; TCRdb's copy keeps in-frame clones and lacks some. The repertoire holds 47,000 or so clones, 81% seen once, with around 20% in the top ten. This clone was picked up one time. This sequence joins TRBV27 and TRBJ2-3; 8 bases align to TRBD2. Sequencing used peripheral blood. This sequence originates from a woman over 75 with COVID-19, enrolled during active disease. CDR3 nucleotide sequence: TGTGCCAGCCAGCGGGGGCCTAGCACAGATACGCAGTATTTT. This sequence encodes CASQRGPSTDTQYF.